The text below deals with one T cell receptor beta chain. The sample is drawn from a study of blood T cell repertoires in COVID-19. At the level of the study: COVID-19 samples from acute and convalescent phases originated in the United States, Italy and Spain. Sources were T cells, B-cell-depleted T cells, or PBMCs; the material itself was cDNA or gDNA.

Study processing details: Amplifying reference gene primers gave estimates of nucleated cell counts. Here immunoSEQ multiplex PCR was the method, and the copy in TCRdb shows in-frame clones only, minus some. The V and J calls and the clone size are those of that table, but D and trimming were determined from the DNA. The sample carries over 85,000 clones, around 87% recorded once. The receptor comes from a human donor in a cohort sampled during active COVID-19. Material: peripheral blood.

The CDR3 nucleotides are TGCGCCAGCAGCTTAGGGACAGGGATCAATCAGCCCCAGCATTTT. It codes for CASSLGTGINQPQHF. This rearrangement joins TRBV5-1 to TRBJ1-5; TRBD1 aligns across 9 bases. Germline CDR1 and CDR2: SGHRS and YFSETQ. With 2 bases clipped from V and 3 bases from J, the junction kept 3 bases outside the gene matches. The CDR3 runs 15 residues.